This T cell receptor (beta chain) was sequenced for a study of shared clonotypes between healthy human individuals. Points from the study as a whole: For sorted subsets, rarefaction showed incomplete sequencing despite large depth.

Turning to this clone: The antigen is undetermined.

Trimming cost V 4 bases and J 0 bases, with 7 bases left between them. CDR1 is SGHTA and CDR2 is FQGTGA in the germline V gene. The CDR3 runs to 14 residues. This table comes from immunoSEQ multiplex PCR, and its TCRdb copy is limited to in-frame clones, with some not included. The sample lists roughly 500,000 clones; roughly 95% were seen once. The clonotype comes from a woman aged 25 to 39 in good health. Sequences were obtained from naive CD4+ T cells sorted from blood. Subset defined: CD45RA+ positively selected. This chain links TRBV7-3 with TRBJ1-5, with D perhaps matching TRBD1 (5 bases). As DNA, the CDR3 is TGTGCCAGCAGCTCACAGGCTAGCAATCAGCCCCAGCATTTT. Amino acids: CASSSQASNQPQHF.